Listed below are T cell receptor beta chains from one sample, sequenced in a study of T-cell reconstitution after alpha-beta-depleted transplantation in children. TCRdb analysed the PCR reads with MiXCR anew, one entry per CDR3 protein. The table includes 250,000 to 300,000 distinct CDR3 sequences, about a tenth detected once. Source: PBMCs, taken before TCRalphabeta/CD19-depleted stem cell transplant. These receptors all stem from a boy less than two years old with acute myeloid leukemia, due to receive a stem cell transplant. CDR3s include the opening cysteine and the closing phenylalanine or tryptophan. The D gene is left open where the match is weak. Only part of the rows carry a size: once, few, many, or a class if the clone is expanded.

v_call	clone_size	j_call	d_call	cdr3_aa	cdr3_nt
TRBV25-1	many	TRBJ2-2	TRBD1	CASTGQGPTGELFF	TGTGCCAGCACAGGACAGGGCCCCACCGGGGAGCTGTTTTTT
TRBV5-1	many	TRBJ2-5	TRBD2	CASSLAGTSGPETQYF	TGCGCCAGCAGCTTGGCCGGGACTAGCGGTCCCGAGACCCAGTACTTC
TRBV20-1	many	TRBJ1-3	-	CSARVWGSDSGNTIYF	TGCAGTGCTAGAGTATGGGGGTCTGACTCTGGAAACACCATATATTTT
TRBV12-3/TRBV12-4	-	TRBJ2-7	TRBD1	CTSSFGTESGRGSYEQYF	TGTACCAGCAGTTTCGGGACAGAATCAGGAAGGGGGTCCTACGAGCAGTACTTC
TRBV10-3	many	TRBJ2-5	TRBD2	CAISPGLAGGSETQYF	TGTGCCATCAGCCCAGGACTAGCGGGAGGATCCGAGACCCAGTACTTC
TRBV11-2	-	TRBJ2-4	-	CASSPGPRWGTAKNIQYF	TGTGCCAGCAGCCCGGGCCCCCGGTGGGGAACAGCCAAAAACATTCAGTACTTC
TRBV7-6	many	TRBJ2-5	-	CASSLVTTYQETQYF	TGTGCCAGCAGCTTAGTGACCACGTACCAAGAGACCCAGTACTTC
TRBV4-2	many	TRBJ2-5	TRBD2	CASSQGASGGDAETQYF	TGTGCCAGCAGCCAAGGGGCTAGCGGGGGGGATGCAGAGACCCAGTACTTC
TRBV7-9	-	TRBJ2-6	-	CASSLGRFSGANVLTF	TGTGCCAGCAGCCTCGGACGTTTCTCTGGGGCCAACGTCCTGACTTTC
TRBV5-1	many	TRBJ1-1	-	CASSLDRVINTEAFF	TGCGCCAGCAGCTTGGATAGGGTAATTAACACTGAAGCTTTCTTT
TRBV9	few	TRBJ2-7	-	CASSVDQLSSSYEQYF	TGTGCCAGCAGCGTAGATCAATTGTCAAGCTCCTACGAGCAGTACTTC
TRBV24-1	many	TRBJ2-1	TRBD2	CATSDRGLAGVYEQFF	TGTGCCACCAGTGACCGGGGACTAGCGGGAGTTTATGAGCAGTTCTTC
TRBV29-1	many	TRBJ1-2	-	CSVSHKKAEGYTF	TGCAGCGTTTCCCACAAGAAGGCGGAGGGCTACACCTTC
TRBV5-1	many	TRBJ2-1	-	CASSARINEQFF	TGCGCCAGCAGCGCCCGAATCAATGAGCAGTTCTTC
TRBV7-8	few	TRBJ2-1	TRBD1	CASKKTGNNEQFF	TGTGCCAGCAAAAAGACAGGGAATAATGAGCAGTTCTTC
TRBV25-1	many	TRBJ2-1	TRBD2	CASSVGTIYNEQFF	TGTGCCAGCAGTGTCGGGACTATATACAATGAGCAGTTCTTC
TRBV12-3/TRBV12-4	many	TRBJ1-2	TRBD1	CASSLGQGLYGYTF	TGTGCCAGCAGCCTGGGACAGGGCCTTTATGGCTACACCTTC